The 25 T cell receptor beta chains reported below all come from one sample, sequenced in a study of shared clonotypes between healthy human individuals. This table comes from immunoSEQ multiplex PCR, and its TCRdb copy is limited to in-frame clones, with some not included. Counted here are 2 million to 2.5 million clones, approximately 93% occurring once; the ten biggest clones make up about 0.39%. Sequencing was carried out using naive CD4+ T cells from PBMCs. Regarding subset: CD45RA+ positively selected. These receptors were taken from a man younger than 35 in good health. Some clones in this sample may be carry-over from other donors' samples.

The rearrangement links TRBV4-2 to TRBJ1-4; no reliable D call. Trimming removed 3 bases from V and 3 bases from J, with 2 bases in between. The CDR3 has 12 residues. Germline V gives CDR1 LGHNA, CDR2 YNFKEQ. The CDR3 DNA is TGTGCCAGCAGCCATTCTAATGAAAAACTGTTTTTT. Protein: CASSHSNEKLFF.

The CDR3 loop reads CASSERTSGMVHNEQFF. The CDR3 region has the DNA TGTGCCAGCAGTGAGAGGACTAGCGGGATGGTCCACAATGAGCAGTTCTTC. The gene calls are TRBV6-1 and TRBJ2-1, with 12 bases that match TRBD2. V gave up 3 bases and J gave up 5 bases; unmatched junction bases: 8. CDR3 length equals 17 residues. The V gene's germline CDR1 is MNHNS and CDR2 SASEGT.

This chain connects TRBV29-1 to TRBJ1-1; D is perhaps TRBD1 (5 bases). Germline CDR1 is SQVTM and CDR2 is ANQGSEA. Trimming left V 7 bases short and J 3 bases short, with 24 bases between. The length of the CDR3 is 16 residues. Here the CDR3 DNA reads TGCAGCGGCACCCCAGCTCGGGGCCCAGGAGACACTGAAGCTTTCTTT. This gives the protein CSGTPARGPGDTEAFF.

This clone was found once. The DNA for the CDR3 is TGTGCCAGCAGCTTTGCTAGCGGGACCACTAGCACAGATACGCAGTATTTT. Its translation: CASSFASGTTSTDTQYF. The chain couples TRBV7-2 to TRBJ2-3; 9 bases fit TRBD2. V trimming: 3 bases; J trimming: 0 bases; junction bases outside the gene matches: 7. Germline V CDR1 and CDR2: SGHTA, FQGNSA. CDR3 length: 17 residues.

The V and J genes are TRBV5-1 and TRBJ2-6; TRBD1 aligns across 9 bases. V lost 4 bases and J lost 3; bases outside the gene matches: 11. Germline CDR1 is SGHRS and CDR2 is YFSETQ. The CDR3 runs 18 residues. CDR3 region: CASSPGQGPGVGANVLTF. The CDR3 region has the DNA TGCGCCAGCAGCCCAGGACAGGGGCCAGGTGTTGGGGCCAACGTCCTGACTTTC.

The rearrangement joins TRBV5-1 to TRBJ2-3; 11 bases agree with TRBD2. The CDR3 runs to 17 residues. V trimming: 0 bases; J trimming: 2 bases; junction bases outside the gene matches: 5. Germline-derived CDR1 and CDR2 are SGHRS and YFSETQ. Here the CDR3 reads CASSLALAGGDTDTQYF. CDR3 nucleotide sequence: TGCGCCAGCAGCTTGGCCTTAGCGGGAGGGGACACAGATACGCAGTATTTT.

The rearrangement links TRBV6-5 to TRBJ2-1; D is uncertain. The germline CDR1 and CDR2 sequences are MNHEY and SVGAGI. This CDR3 region has 14 residues. V gave up 4 bases and J gave up 6 bases, with 13 bases separating them. The CDR3, as DNA: TGTGCCAGCAGTTCCCCCCCTTGGGGCAATGAGCAGTTCTTC. Encoded protein: CASSSPPWGNEQFF.

This rearrangement joins TRBV5-6 to TRBJ1-3; no firm D call. The CDR3 has 12 residues. Trimming shortened V by 3 bases and J by 5 bases, and 6 bases separated the two germline ends. The germline gives CDR1 SGHDT, CDR2 YYEEEE. The CDR3 sequence is CASSSGRNTIYF. The DNA of the CDR3 is TGTGCCAGCAGCTCCGGGCGAAACACCATATATTTT.

The chain is built from TRBV4-2 and TRBJ2-2, with 11 bases matching TRBD2. Germline CDR1 is LGHNA and CDR2 is YNFKEQ. V lost 3 bases to trimming and J lost 6 bases; unmatched junction nucleotides: 6. This CDR3 has 16 residues. The CDR3 spells CASSQTSGMTSGELFF. For the CDR3, the DNA is TGTGCCAGCAGCCAGACTAGCGGGATGACCTCCGGGGAGCTGTTTTTT.

This chain connects TRBV6-1 to TRBJ2-1; no reliable D call. V shed 0 bases and J shed 8 bases, with 11 bases lying between them. Germline-derived CDR1 and CDR2 are MNHNS and SASEGT. CDR3 size: 14 residues. CDR3 in amino acids: CASSEAAHRDEQFF. DNA for the CDR3: TGTGCCAGCAGTGAAGCGGCTCACCGGGATGAGCAGTTCTTC.

The chain employs TRBV2 and TRBJ2-3; 12 bases match TRBD2. The CDR3 is made up of 15 amino acids. Trimming took 5 bases from V and 6 from J; bases not matched to a gene: 6. Germline assignment: CDR1 SNHLY and CDR2 FYNNEI. The CDR3 is CASSLTSGGVDTQYF. CDR3 coding DNA: TGTGCCAGCAGTTTGACTAGCGGGGGCGTGGATACGCAGTATTTT.

The V and J genes are TRBV11-2 and TRBJ1-1; no clear D. The CDR3 length is 13 residues. Germline CDR1 and CDR2: SGHAT and FQNNGV. Trimming removed 5 bases at V and 0 bases at J, with 7 bases between. CDR3 region: CASSRPVNTEAFF. The CDR3 DNA is TGTGCCAGCAGCCGCCCCGTGAACACTGAAGCTTTCTTT. The full variable domain, in which reference TRBV11-2 and TRBJ1-1 provide the parts outside the CDR3, is EAGVAQSPRYKIIEKRQSVAFWCNPISGHATLYWYQQILGQGPKLLIQFQNNGVVDDSQLPKDRFSAERLKGVDSTLKIQPAKLEDSAVYLCASSRPVNTEAFFGQGTRLTVV.

J is TRBJ2-2 and V is TRBV2; D gene uncertain. The CDR3 is made up of 14 amino acids. V dropped 4 bases and J dropped 0 bases, with 6 bases sitting between them. Looked up from germline, CDR1 is SNHLY and CDR2 is FYNNEI. As DNA, the CDR3 is TGTGCCAGCAGTGGCCTAACGAACACCGGGGAGCTGTTTTTT. Amino acids: CASSGLTNTGELFF.

On this clone: Other nucleotide sequences in the sample specify the same CDR3. The chain has TRBV10-3 and TRBJ2-5, with 9 nucleotides matching TRBD1. The CDR3 is made up of 13 amino acids. V trimming: 9 bases; J trimming: 1 base; junction bases outside the gene matches: 3. Germline V gene lookup returns CDR1 ENHRY and CDR2 SYGVKD. CDR3 loop: CAIRQGVQETQYF. CDR3 bases: TGTGCCATAAGACAGGGGGTCCAAGAGACCCAGTACTTC.

The V and J genes are TRBV7-9 and TRBJ2-5, with 12 nucleotides matching TRBD2. The trim removed 8 bases at V and 3 bases at J, leaving 13 bases unmatched. The CDR3 is 17 amino acids. The germline V gene encodes CDR1 SEHNR and CDR2 FQNEAQ (reference sequence). The CDR3 region has the DNA TGTGCCAGCTCCCAACTAGCGGGAGGCCCGATGAAAGAGACCCAGTACTTC. Translated: CASSQLAGGPMKETQYF.

V gene TRBV7-9 combines with J gene TRBJ2-1, with 12 nucleotides matching TRBD2. The trim removed 2 bases at V and 6 bases at J, leaving 2 bases unmatched. The CDR3 has 15 amino acids. Germline V lookup: CDR1 SEHNR, CDR2 FQNEAQ (reference sequence). Here the CDR3 reads CASSLLAGGLNEQFF. DNA of the CDR3: TGTGCCAGCAGCTTACTAGCGGGAGGGCTCAATGAGCAGTTCTTC.

The chain uses TRBV7-8 and TRBJ2-7; 7 nucleotides align to TRBD1. Trimming took 5 bases from V and 2 from J; bases not matched to a gene: 6. The CDR3 is 14 residues long. Germline lookup yields CDR1 SGHVS and CDR2 FQNEAQ. The CDR3 here is CASSDRGQPYEQYF. Written as DNA, the CDR3 is TGTGCCAGCAGCGACCGGGGACAGCCCTACGAGCAGTACTTC.

The chain combines TRBV5-6 with TRBJ2-7, with D perhaps TRBD2 (6 bases). Germline values: CDR1 SGHDT, CDR2 YYEEEE. V lost 0 bases, J lost 0 bases, and 10 bases lay in between. The CDR3 loop spans 15 amino acids. In nucleotides, the CDR3 is TGTGCCAGCAGCTTGGTCTACGGGAGCTCCTACGAGCAGTACTTC. Residues: CASSLVYGSSYEQYF.

The chain couples TRBV2 to TRBJ2-3, with D perhaps being TRBD1 or TRBD2 (5 bases each). V shed 4 bases and J shed 5 bases, with 10 bases lying between them. This CDR3 has 13 residues. Germline V gene sequence: CDR1 SNHLY, CDR2 FYNNEI. CDR3 sequence (DNA): TGTGCCAGCAGTGGGGGGAGTATAGATACGCAGTATTTT. It yields the protein CASSGGSIDTQYF.

Notes on this clone: The same CDR3 also results from other DNA sequences found in this sample. The chain carries TRBV7-3 and TRBJ2-3; D is perhaps TRBD1 (5 bases). There are 14 residues in the CDR3. The V end lost 3 bases, the J end lost 3 bases, and 10 bases lay between the germline ends. Germline V gene sequence: CDR1 SGHTA, CDR2 FQGTGA. DNA for the CDR3: TGTGCCAGCAGCTTTTCCAGGGCGACAGATACGCAGTATTTT. Translating gives CASSFSRATDTQYF.

The gene calls are TRBV5-1 and TRBJ2-7, with D uncertain. The CDR3 is made up of 12 amino acids. V lost 5 bases to trimming and J lost 3 bases, with 9 bases between them. The germline V gene has CDR1 SGHRS and CDR2 YFSETQ. CDR3 residues: CASRGGVYEQYF. The DNA for the CDR3 is TGCGCCAGCAGGGGTGGAGTCTACGAGCAGTACTTC.

For the CDR3, the DNA is TGCGCCAGCAGCTTACAAACCCAGAACATTCAGTACTTC. Translation gives CASSLQTQNIQYF. The chain employs TRBV5-1 and TRBJ2-4; D is undetermined. CDR1 SGHRS and CDR2 YFSETQ come from the germline V gene. V was cut by 2 bases and J by 7 bases, with 10 bases left in between. The CDR3 consists of 13 residues. The full variable domain, completed using reference TRBV5-1 and TRBJ2-4, is KAGVTQTPRYLIKTRGQQVTLSCSPISGHRSVSWYQQTPGQGLQFLFEYFSETQRNKGNFPGRFSGRQFSNSRSEMNVSTLELGDSALYLCASSLQTQNIQYFGAGTRLSVL.

V is TRBV7-8 and J is TRBJ1-2, with TRBD1 matching 8 bases. The J segment lost 4 bases and the V segment lost 3 bases, leaving 7 bases of the junction unmatched. The CDR3 spans 15 residues. Germline lookup yields CDR1 SGHVS and CDR2 FQNEAQ. The CDR3 spells CASSLGRGLGYGYTF. The CDR3, as DNA: TGTGCCAGCAGCTTGGGCAGGGGGCTCGGCTATGGCTACACCTTC.

This chain uses TRBV4-3 with TRBJ1-1, with 7 bases lining up with TRBD1. V shed 1 base, J shed 1 base, and the junction held 12 bases outside the gene matches. CDR3 size: 18 residues. The germline V gene has CDR1 LGHNA and CDR2 YSLEER. The CDR3 DNA reads as TGCGCCAGCAGCCAAGCAGGGGGTAGGGGAAGGGAGAACACTGAAGCTTTCTTT. Amino acid sequence: CASSQAGGRGRENTEAFF.

The CDR3 region has the DNA TGCAGCGTTCAAGCGGGCGGGTGGAATCAGCCCCAGCATTTT. It is translated as CSVQAGGWNQPQHF. The chain employs TRBV29-1 and TRBJ1-5; no clear D gene. V was clipped by 5 bases and J by 4 bases, with 15 bases between them. The CDR3 loop spans 14 amino acids. CDR1 is SQVTM and CDR2 is ANQGSEA in the germline V gene.